The T cell receptor beta chain described here comes from a study of T cell responses to AZD1222 COVID-19 vaccine. Points from the study as a whole: White British ancestry dominated among donors, who included more females, and clonal diversity was possibly underestimated. CD4 TCRs linked to vaccination spanned spike, dominating at 160-218 and 743-854. As reported, nearly half of all spike-specific TCRs target variant regions that are unmutated.

Points on this clone: Antigen unknown.

Trimming at V came to 4 bases and at J to 6 bases, leaving 6 bases not matched to a gene. Germline V CDR1 and CDR2: SGHRS, YFSETQ. CDR3 size: 14 residues. Profiled with immunoSEQ multiplex PCR; TCRdb holds only in-frame clones, not every one. The sample shows around 140,000 clones, 92% of them seen only once. The chain couples TRBV5-1 to TRBJ2-1; 8 bases are shared with TRBD2. This clonotype originated in an adult in good health. The specimen was peripheral blood, collected on day 0 of AZD1222 vaccination. The CDR3 bases are TGCGCCAGCAGCGTCACCGGGACTAGCAATGAGCAGTTCTTC. It encodes CASSVTGTSNEQFF.